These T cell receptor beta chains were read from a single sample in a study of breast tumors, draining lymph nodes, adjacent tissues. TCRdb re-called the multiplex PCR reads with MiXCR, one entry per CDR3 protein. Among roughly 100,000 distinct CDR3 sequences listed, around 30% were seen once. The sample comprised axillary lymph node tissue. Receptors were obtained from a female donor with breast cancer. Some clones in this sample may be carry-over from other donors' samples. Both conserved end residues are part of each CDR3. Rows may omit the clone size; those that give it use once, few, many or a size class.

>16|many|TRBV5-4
CASSSGISGMRDTQYF
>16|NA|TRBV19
CASGMKGTGSGSTIYF
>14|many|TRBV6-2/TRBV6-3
CASSRIADTGELFF
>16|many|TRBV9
CASSEEGGLTTDTQYF
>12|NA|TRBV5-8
CASKNRGELQHF
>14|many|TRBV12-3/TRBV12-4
CASRGDRGNYGYTF
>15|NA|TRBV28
CASSLSPGFQNIQYF
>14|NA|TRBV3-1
CARSQTSGNYEQYF
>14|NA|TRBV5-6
CAGTRDLNSYERYF
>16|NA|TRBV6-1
CASSDGTGQRGYEQYF
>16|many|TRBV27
CASSQPPPSGANVLTF
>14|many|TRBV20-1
CSARTSRRADTQYF
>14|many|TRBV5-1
CASSLDKDNYGYTF
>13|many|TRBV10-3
CALTKDRNTEAFF
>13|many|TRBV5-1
CASSLAWNQPQHF
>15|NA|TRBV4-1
CASTRTGRDHQPQHF